This T cell receptor (beta chain) was obtained from a study of identical twins. TCRdb reprocessed the 5' RACE reads with MiXCR, giving one entry per CDR3 protein. The sample yields over 500,000 distinct CDR3 sequences, roughly a fifth seen once. V gave up 4 bases and J gave up 5 bases; unmatched junction bases: 6. Germline CDR1 SGHRS, CDR2 YFSETQ. The CDR3 has 14 amino acids. Study results and caveats: Insertion counts were lower in abundant cord blood beta clonotypes, a trend that memory repertoires did not show.

Concerning this clonotype itself: Its antigen is unidentified.

This sample also belongs to another study, concerning T cells expressing NK-cell markers. That work states: There were seven HCMV-seropositive donors and one seronegative donor among the eight sequenced.

Sequenced: CD4+ T cells sorted from blood. The receptor comes from a woman aged 18-30 years in good health. The chain links TRBV5-1 to TRBJ2-5, with 9 bases matching TRBD2. The CDR3: CASSPGLATETQYF. Written as DNA, the CDR3 is TGCGCCAGCAGCCCGGGACTAGCTACGGAGACCCAGTACTTC.